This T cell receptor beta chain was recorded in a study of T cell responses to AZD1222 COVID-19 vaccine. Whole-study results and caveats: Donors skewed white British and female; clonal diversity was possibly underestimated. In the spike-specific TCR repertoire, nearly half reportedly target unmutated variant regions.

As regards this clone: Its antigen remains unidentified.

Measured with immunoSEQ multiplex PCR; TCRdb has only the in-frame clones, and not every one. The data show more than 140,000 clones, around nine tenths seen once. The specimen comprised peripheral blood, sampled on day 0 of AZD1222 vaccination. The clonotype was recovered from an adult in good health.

CDR3 coding DNA: TGTGCCAGCAGTCTTGCTCGGTACGAGCAGTACTTC. Translation gives CASSLARYEQYF. V gene TRBV6-2 or TRBV6-3 combines with J gene TRBJ2-7; D uncertain. CDR1 MNHEY and CDR2 SVGEGT come from the germline V gene. Deletions cut 5 bases from V and 4 bases from J, with 9 bases between. The length of the CDR3 is 12 residues.